A selection of T cell receptor beta chains follows, all from one sample in a study of T cells in localized non-small cell lung cancer. Method: immunoSEQ multiplex PCR; TCRdb's copy keeps in-frame clones and lacks some. Among 25,000 to 35,000 clones listed, about 89% were seen once. Sequenced here: peripheral blood, sampled before any cancer treatment. Receptors were obtained from an older female donor with stage I lung adenocarcinoma. Both conserved end residues are part of each CDR3. A D gene is named only where the DNA matches it firmly. The size field is filled for only some rows; it gives once, few, many or a size class.

>TRBV28|NA|TRBJ2-5|NA
TGTGCCAGCAGTAAAGTCGGTGTCCAAGAGATCCAGTACTTC
CASSKVGVQEIQYF
>TRBV27|NA|TRBJ1-4|NA
TGTGCCAGCAGTTTCAGGGTTGGCGAAAAACTGTTTTTT
CASSFRVGEKLFF
>TRBV7-6|NA|TRBJ1-2|NA
TGTGCCAGCAGCGCTGGGGGGCTCGGCTATGGCTACACCTTC
CASSAGGLGYGYTF
>TRBV9|NA|TRBJ1-1|NA
TGTGCCAGCAGCGTAGGGCGGAACACTGAAGCTTTCTTT
CASSVGRNTEAFF
>TRBV18|NA|TRBJ2-2|TRBD2
TGTGCCAGCTCACCACTGGGAGGGGATGCCGGGGAGCTGTTTTTT
CASSPLGGDAGELFF
>TRBV5-4|NA|TRBJ2-7|NA
TGCGCCAGCAGCCAAGAGCAGGGGCCCCTCTCCTACGAGCAGTACTTC
CASSQEQGPLSYEQYF
>TRBV7-8|once|TRBJ2-1|TRBD2
TGTGCCAGCAGCTTAGTCGGACAGCCGATAGCGGGGAATGAGCAGTTCTTC
CASSLVGQPIAGNEQFF
>TRBV4-3|NA|TRBJ2-7|NA
TGCGCCAGCAGCCAAGATCCAGCGCCCTCCTACGAGCAGTACTTC
CASSQDPAPSYEQYF
>TRBV6-5|few|TRBJ2-6|NA
TGTGCCAGCAAGCGCGTAACCTCTGGGGCCAACGTCCTGACTTTC
CASKRVTSGANVLTF
>TRBV9|NA|TRBJ1-2|TRBD1
TGTGCCAGCAGCGGGTGGACAGGTAGTAACTATGGCTACACCTTC
CASSGWTGSNYGYTF
>TRBV6-6|NA|TRBJ2-3|TRBD1
TGTGCCAGCAGTTATCAGGGGGCGCGCACAGATACGCAGTATTTT
CASSYQGARTDTQYF
>TRBV18|few|TRBJ1-5|NA
TGTGCCAGCTCACCAGGCAGCAATCAGCCCCAGCATTTT
CASSPGSNQPQHF
>TRBV5-1|NA|TRBJ1-4|NA
TGCGCCAGCAGCCAATCTGGACCCTCTAATGAAAAACTGTTTTTT
CASSQSGPSNEKLFF
>TRBV18|NA|TRBJ1-4|NA
TGTGCCAGCTCACCAGGGACAACAACTAATGAAAAACTGTTTTTT
CASSPGTTTNEKLFF
>TRBV5-1|NA|TRBJ1-4|NA
TGCGCCAGCAGCCCCCCCGGAGTGGAAAAACTGTTTTTT
CASSPPGVEKLFF
>TRBV15|NA|TRBJ2-1|TRBD2
TGTGCCACCAGCAGAGCGGGACTAGCGGACTACAATGAGCAGTTCTTC
CATSRAGLADYNEQFF
>TRBV7-8|once|TRBJ1-1|NA
TGTGCCAGCAGCCCCATTGCCAAGACTGAAGCTTTCTTT
CASSPIAKTEAFF
>TRBV2|NA|TRBJ1-2|TRBD1
TGTGCCAGCAGTGAATACCGACAGGGATCCTATGGCTACACCTTC
CASSEYRQGSYGYTF
>TRBV19|few|TRBJ1-4|NA
TGTGCCAGTCGGGACCGGGAGGGTGAAAAACTGTTTTTT
CASRDREGEKLFF
>TRBV5-4|NA|TRBJ2-1|NA
TGTGCCAGCAGCTTGGACGGCAATGAGCAGTTCTTC
CASSLDGNEQFF
>TRBV7-7|NA|TRBJ1-4|NA
TGTGCCAGCAGCTTAGATGGGGGCGTGAATGAAAAACTGTTTTTT
CASSLDGGVNEKLFF
>TRBV12-5|once|TRBJ1-3|TRBD1
TGTGCTAGTGGTCCACAGGGGAGTGGTGCGGACACCATATATTTT
CASGPQGSGADTIYF
>TRBV7-8|NA|TRBJ1-3|NA
TGTGCCAGCAGCGCGCGTCCTGGAAACACCATATATTTT
CASSARPGNTIYF
>TRBV7-8|NA|TRBJ2-1|NA
TGTGCCAGCAGCTTAGTGGTGGGGGAGCAGTTCTTC
CASSLVVGEQFF
>TRBV19|NA|TRBJ2-7|NA
TGTGCCAGTAGTAGAATGACAGGCTCCTACGAGCAGTACTTC
CASSRMTGSYEQYF
>TRBV5-4|NA|TRBJ2-7|NA
TGTGCCAGCAGCTCCCGGGCTCAACCTCTCGAGCAGTACTTC
CASSSRAQPLEQYF
>TRBV7-8|NA|TRBJ2-6|NA
TGTGCCAGCAGCCCCAGCTCCAGCCGCTCTGGGGCCAACGTCCTGACTTTC
CASSPSSSRSGANVLTF
>TRBV21-1|NA|TRBJ2-5|NA
TGTGCCAGCAGCCAGTCAAGGGGCTGTGAAGAGACCCAGTACTTC
CASSQSRGCEETQYF
>TRBV2|NA|TRBJ2-7|TRBD2
TGTGCCAGCAGTGAAGGGGGACTAGCGGGAGGCGAGCAGTACTTC
CASSEGGLAGGEQYF
>TRBV5-5|NA|TRBJ2-7|NA
TGTGCCAGCAGCCCCTGGGGGGTCTACGAGCAGTACTTC
CASSPWGVYEQYF
>TRBV27|NA|TRBJ2-7|TRBD1
TGTGCCAGCAGTCTCCCGGGACAGAGCTACGAGCAGTACTTC
CASSLPGQSYEQYF
>TRBV11-2|NA|TRBJ2-5|NA
TGTGCCAGCAGCTTTTTGTGGGAGACCCAGTACTTC
CASSFLWETQYF
>TRBV4-2|NA|TRBJ2-1|TRBD2
TGTGCCAGCAGCACCGGACTAGCAGACTACAATGAGCAGTTCTTC
CASSTGLADYNEQFF
>TRBV2|NA|TRBJ1-5|TRBD1
TGTGCCAGCAGTGATCAGGGGGCGGGCACTAATCAGCCCCAGCATTTT
CASSDQGAGTNQPQHF
>TRBV10-3|NA|TRBJ1-6|TRBD1
TGTGCCATCAGTGAAAACGGACAGGTTAATTCACCCCTCCACTTT
CAISENGQVNSPLHF
>TRBV27|NA|TRBJ2-7|NA
TGTGCCAGTACGGGGGTGAGGGGTAGGTACGAGCAGTACTTC
CASTGVRGRYEQYF
>TRBV10-2|NA|TRBJ2-7|TRBD2
TGCGCCAGCAGTGAGTCGAGCGGGAGGGGGAACCCCTACGAGCAGTACTTC
CASSESSGRGNPYEQYF
>TRBV2|NA|TRBJ2-1|TRBD2
TGTGCCAGCACCGAAGGGCTAGCGGGAGTTGGGGATTACAATGAGCAGTTCTTC
CASTEGLAGVGDYNEQFF
>TRBV27|NA|TRBJ2-3|NA
TGTGCCAGCTCATCGATACTAGCAAATACGCAGTATTTT
CASSSILANTQYF
>TRBV28|NA|TRBJ1-5|NA
TGTGCCAGCAGTTTACACTCCCCTCAGCATTTT
CASSLHSPQHF
>TRBV11-3|NA|TRBJ2-3|NA
TGTGCCAGCAGCTTAGAGGCCCGCGCGATGGAGCAGTATTTT
CASSLEARAMEQYF
>TRBV18|NA|TRBJ2-5|NA
TGTGCCAGCCCGCGAGAGACCCAGTACTTC
CASPRETQYF
>TRBV5-1|NA|TRBJ1-5|NA
TGCGCCAGCAGCTTACTTGGCGATCAGCCCCAGCATTTT
CASSLLGDQPQHF
>TRBV7-2|NA|TRBJ1-1|TRBD1
TGTGCCAGCAGCTTAGCAGGGGGCGTAGGGACTGAAGCTTTCTTT
CASSLAGGVGTEAFF
>TRBV6-5|once|TRBJ1-6|NA
TGTGCCAGCAGTTACTCAAGGGTCAGGGATAATTCACCCCTCCACTTT
CASSYSRVRDNSPLHF
>TRBV28|NA|TRBJ2-7|TRBD1
TGTGCCAGCAGTCCACCTGGCAGGGGGACCTACGAGCAGTACTTC
CASSPPGRGTYEQYF
>TRBV5-1|NA|TRBJ2-1|TRBD2
TGCGCCAGCAGCTTAATACCTAGCGGGAGTGGGAATGAGCAGTTCTTC
CASSLIPSGSGNEQFF
>TRBV5-6|few|TRBJ2-7|NA
TGTGCCAGCAGCCATGGACGTGATACTGGCCAGTACTTC
CASSHGRDTGQYF
>TRBV28|NA|TRBJ1-4|NA
TGTGCCAGCAGTTTGTCCCACCTCGGGAAACTGTTTTTT
CASSLSHLGKLFF
>TRBV18|NA|TRBJ2-1|TRBD1
TGTGCCAGCTCACCGTTTGTAACAGGGGCCAATGAGCAGTTCTTC
CASSPFVTGANEQFF